These 20 T cell receptor beta chains were all obtained from the same sample, sequenced in a study of blood T cell repertoires in COVID-19 (dated by TCRdb to 2020 to 2022). Libraries were built with the immunoSEQ multiplex PCR assay. This is the immuneACCESS table as TCRdb keeps it, with only in-frame sequences that have V and J called. A part of the clones is gone; compared with another copy, unresolved V genes explain less than half, and the rest is unexplained. The sample contains 28,000 or so clones, around 90% of them found a single time. 7.9% of the sample is in the top ten clones. Sequences were obtained from peripheral blood. Source of these receptors: a man aged 55 to 69 with COVID-19, enrolled during active disease.

This chain connects TRBV5-5 to TRBJ2-7; a weak D match, TRBD2 (5 bases). The CDR3 runs to 12 residues. CDR1 is SGHKS and CDR2 is YYEKEE in the germline V gene (reference sequence). Between the trimmed V and J ends, which lost 5 bases and 0 bases, there was a span of 6 bases. In DNA form, the CDR3 reads TGTGCCAGCAGTGACTACTCCTACGAGCAGTACTTC. Its protein is CASSDYSYEQYF. Full variable domain (missing parts from reference TRBV5-5 and TRBJ2-7): DAGVTQSPTHLIKTRGQQVTLRCSPISGHKSVSWYQQVLGQGPQFIFQYYEKEERGRGNFPDRFSARQFPNYSSELNVNALLLGDSALYLCASSDYSYEQYFGPGTRLTVT.

The rearrangement joins TRBV7-9 to TRBJ1-2, with 8 bases matching TRBD1. Per germline, CDR1 SEHNR and CDR2 FQNEAQ (reference sequence). V was clipped by 5 bases and J by 7 bases; unmatched bases: 6. The CDR3 has 13 residues. The CDR3 loop reads CASSVVTGAGYTF. The CDR3 DNA reads TGTGCCAGCAGCGTGGTGACAGGGGCTGGCTACACCTTC.

The chain carries TRBV18 and TRBJ2-7, with 7 nucleotides matching TRBD1. Germline CDR1 KGHSH, CDR2 LQKENI. After removal of 5 bases from V and 3 bases from J, the junction contained 7 bases not matched to a gene. The length of the CDR3 is 14 residues. The CDR3 is CASSTGTDLYEQYF. The CDR3 DNA reads as TGTGCCAGCTCAACCGGGACAGACCTCTACGAGCAGTACTTC.

The chain employs TRBV7-2 and TRBJ1-1, with D possibly matching TRBD1 (6 bases). The V end was cut by 1 base, the J end by 4 bases, with 13 bases between. The CDR3 is 15 residues long. The germline V gene encodes CDR1 SGHTA and CDR2 FQGNSA. The CDR3 sequence is CASSLVVRGGTEAFF. In DNA form, the CDR3 reads TGTGCCAGCAGCTTAGTTGTTAGGGGGGGCACTGAAGCTTTCTTT.

The chain couples TRBV14 to TRBJ1-6; 7 bases map to TRBD1. V lost 4 bases and J lost 13; bases outside the gene matches: 13. This CDR3 contains 15 residues. Germline V gives CDR1 SGHDN, CDR2 FVKESK. The DNA of the CDR3 is TGTGCCAGCAGCCGAGGGGTGGGACAGACATTCCCCCTCCACTTT. This sequence encodes CASSRGVGQTFPLHF.

V gene TRBV5-5 combines with J gene TRBJ1-5; D is unclear. The CDR3 totals 13 residues. The V gene's germline CDR1 is SGHKS and CDR2 YYEKEE (reference sequence). Trimming stripped 2 bases from V and 0 bases from J, with 3 bases between. CDR3 protein: CASSFNSNQPQHF. The CDR3 nucleotides are TGTGCCAGCAGCTTCAATAGCAATCAGCCCCAGCATTTT.

The table lists this clone with a few counts. This chain uses TRBV6-5 with TRBJ1-3; 8 positions agree with TRBD1. The CDR3 extends over 14 amino acids. Germline V gene lookup returns CDR1 MNHEY and CDR2 SVGAGI. J gave up 8 bases and V 7 bases, and 10 bases lay outside the gene matches. CDR3 sequence (DNA): TGTGCCAGCACCAACAGGGGGAATGGGGACACCATATATTTT. Protein: CASTNRGNGDTIYF.

V and J are TRBV19 and TRBJ1-5, with TRBD1 as a possible D gene (6 bases). Germline CDR1 reads LNHDA; CDR2 reads SQIVND (reference sequence). This CDR3 is built from 17 residues. V lost 3 bases and J lost 3, with 18 bases in between. The CDR3 sequence is CASSMIQGISDNQPQHF. For the CDR3, the DNA is TGTGCCAGTAGTATGATACAGGGAATCAGTGACAATCAGCCCCAGCATTTT.

The chain's CDR3 is CASSHPGTSDSYEQYF. CDR3 bases: TGTGCCAGCAGCCACCCCGGGACTAGCGACTCCTACGAGCAGTACTTC. The gene calls are TRBV4-2 and TRBJ2-7; 10 bases are shared with TRBD2. The junction had 5 bases not matched to a gene; V was cut back by 3 bases and J by 0 bases. This CDR3 contains 16 residues. Germline CDR1 is LGHNA and CDR2 is YNFKEQ.

The chain joins TRBV29-1 to TRBJ2-7; 12 nucleotides match TRBD1. V lost 4 bases and J lost 0; bases outside the gene matches: 16. In germline, CDR1 is SQVTM, CDR2 ANQGSEA. The CDR3 has 19 amino acids. The CDR3 here is CSVVQLRDRGLIGSYEQYF. The CDR3, as DNA: TGCAGCGTTGTCCAACTCCGGGACAGGGGGCTAATCGGCTCCTACGAGCAGTACTTC.

V usage is TRBV9 and J usage is TRBJ2-1; 14 bases line up with TRBD2. Germline-derived CDR1 and CDR2 are SGDLS and YYNGEE. The CDR3 has 15 residues. After removal of 4 bases from V and 6 bases from J, the junction contained 3 bases not matched to a gene. CDR3 residues: CASSSTSGRVNEQFF. The CDR3 bases are TGTGCCAGCAGCTCGACTAGCGGGAGGGTCAATGAGCAGTTCTTC.

The chain links TRBV4-2 to TRBJ2-7; D remains unclear. This CDR3 is 13 amino acids long. The V gene lost 0 bases and the J gene lost 5 bases, with 8 bases spanning the gap. Looked up from germline, CDR1 is LGHNA and CDR2 is YNFKEQ. The CDR3, as DNA: TGTGCCAGCAGCCAAGATCTACGGGACGAGCAGTACTTC. Residues: CASSQDLRDEQYF.

V is TRBV2 and J is TRBJ1-3; unclear D gene. Germline assignment: CDR1 SNHLY and CDR2 FYNNEI. The V gene lost 6 bases and the J gene lost 1 base, with 7 bases spanning the gap. The CDR3 contains 13 residues. DNA of the CDR3: TGTGCCAGCAGCTATTATTCTGGAAACACCATATATTTT. This codes for CASSYYSGNTIYF. Combining the CDR3 with reference TRBV2 and TRBJ1-3 gives the whole variable domain EPEVTQTPSHQVTQMGQEVILRCVPISNHLYFYWYRQILGQKVEFLVSFYNNEISEKSEIFDDQFSVERPDGSNFTLKIRSTKLEDSAMYFCASSYYSGNTIYFGEGSWLTVV.

V usage is TRBV18 and J usage is TRBJ1-1; 7 positions agree with TRBD1. Germline V lookup: CDR1 KGHSH, CDR2 LQKENI. The J segment lost 11 bases and the V segment lost 5 bases, leaving 11 bases of the junction unmatched. The CDR3 has 13 amino acids. The CDR3 loop reads CASSLSGDRVAFF. The CDR3 DNA sequence: TGTGCCAGCTCATTGTCAGGGGACAGAGTCGCTTTCTTT.

The CDR3, as DNA: TGTGCCAGCAGCATTAGCCGGGATGTAGGGTCTGTCGAGCAGTACTTC. Protein: CASSISRDVGSVEQYF. The chain recombines TRBV9 with TRBJ2-7; tentatively, D is TRBD2 (5 bases). V gave up 4 bases and J gave up 6 bases, with 23 bases separating them. Germline V gene sequence: CDR1 SGDLS, CDR2 YYNGEE. The CDR3 contains 16 residues.

This chain joins TRBV12-5 and TRBJ1-2, with 10 bases fitting TRBD1. The CDR3 is 13 amino acids. The trim removed 6 bases at V and 7 bases at J, leaving 5 bases unmatched. Germline CDR1 is LGHNT and CDR2 is FRNRAP. The CDR3 sequence is CASGPRTGGGYTF. The CDR3 DNA sequence: TGTGCTAGTGGCCCAAGGACAGGGGGTGGCTACACCTTC.

This clone has more than one count but fewer than ten. The V and J genes are TRBV28 and TRBJ2-7, with 9 nucleotides matching TRBD2. Germline trimming cut 8 bases from V and 2 bases from J; bases unmatched to any gene: 4. The CDR3 length is 13 residues. Germline V lookup: CDR1 MDHEN, CDR2 SYDVKM. For the CDR3, the DNA is TGTGCCAGCGCGACTAGCGGAACCTACGAGCAGTACTTC. It yields the protein CASATSGTYEQYF. Together with reference TRBV28 and TRBJ2-7, the CDR3 gives the full variable domain: DVKVTQSSRYLVKRTGEKVFLECVQDMDHENMFWYRQDPGLGLRLIYFSYDVKMKEKGDIPEGYSVSREKKERFSLILESASTNQTSMYLCASATSGTYEQYFGPGTRLTVT.

The J gene is TRBJ1-6, the V gene TRBV28, with TRBD1 as a possible D gene (6 bases). Germline V gene sequence: CDR1 MDHEN, CDR2 SYDVKM. Trimming took off 2 bases at V and 7 bases at J, with 9 bases between the two ends. The CDR3 is made up of 14 amino acids. The CDR3 DNA is TGTGCCAGCAGTTTAGGGCAGGGGAATTCACCCCTCCACTTT. Translating it yields CASSLGQGNSPLHF.

V is TRBV2 and J is TRBJ2-3; TRBD1 agrees at 8 bases. V trimming: 9 bases; J trimming: 5 bases; junction bases outside the gene matches: 13. The CDR3 contains 15 residues. CDR1 is SNHLY, CDR2 FYNNEI, per germline. CDR3 residues: CARARTGTPRDTQYF. DNA for the CDR3: TGTGCCAGGGCAAGGACAGGGACCCCCCGAGATACGCAGTATTTT.

The DNA for the CDR3 is TGTGCCTGGGGACTAGCGGGAGCCCCAGATACGCAGTATTTT. As protein: CAWGLAGAPDTQYF. The rearrangement joins TRBV30 to TRBJ2-3; TRBD2 matches 13 bases. The CDR3 has 14 amino acids. Trimming took 5 bases from V and 4 from J; bases not matched to a gene: 3. From germline, CDR1 is GTSNPN and CDR2 SVGIG (reference sequence).